This T cell receptor (beta chain) was retrieved from a study of blood T cell repertoires in COVID-19. As for the study in general: T cells, B-cell-depleted T cells, or PBMCs supplied cDNA or gDNA.

In the authors' workflow: The assay estimated nucleated cells by amplifying reference gene primers. Produced via immunoSEQ multiplex PCR; TCRdb's table is partial and in-frame only. Clonal size and the V and J genes are those of that table, whereas D and trimming came from the DNA. The data hold 84,000 or so clones, with under 80% observed a single time. Specimen: peripheral blood. The receptor was isolated from a human donor in a cohort sampled during active COVID-19.

CDR3 loop: CASSLQGAGQETQYF. In DNA form, the CDR3 reads TGTGCCAGCAGTTTACAGGGGGCAGGCCAAGAGACCCAGTACTTC. The chain uses TRBV6-2 or TRBV6-3 and TRBJ2-5, with 9 bases matching TRBD1. Germline loops: CDR1 MNHEY, CDR2 SVGEGT. This CDR3 spans 15 amino acids. J lost 1 base, V lost 4 bases, and 4 bases had no gene match.